This entry lists 23 T cell receptor beta chains sequenced from one sample in a study of blood T cell repertoires in COVID-19. Produced via immunoSEQ multiplex PCR; TCRdb's table is partial and in-frame only. The data show around 300,000 clones, roughly nine tenths seen once. Sequencing was done on a sample of peripheral blood. The receptors derive from a woman aged 25 to 39 with COVID-19, enrolled during active disease.

This chain links TRBV18 with TRBJ1-1; D ambiguous. The V and J ends lost 1 base and 0 bases respectively, with 9 bases between them. CDR1 KGHSH and CDR2 LQKENI come from the germline V gene. The length of the CDR3 is 15 residues. The DNA for the CDR3 is TGTGCCAGCTCACCACGTCTGGAGGTGAACACTGAAGCTTTCTTT. It encodes CASSPRLEVNTEAFF.

The chain is built from TRBV29-1 and TRBJ2-7; TRBD1 matches 8 bases. Germline-derived CDR1 and CDR2 are SQVTM and ANQGSEA. The V segment lost 6 bases and the J segment 4 bases; nucleotides outside the gene matches: 2. CDR3 length: 11 amino acids. The CDR3, as DNA: TGCAGCGTGGGACAGGAGTACGAGCAGTACTTC. Protein sequence: CSVGQEYEQYF.

The chain is built from TRBV29-1 and TRBJ2-3, with 7 bases aligning to TRBD2. After removal of 1 base from V and 2 bases from J, the junction contained 3 bases not matched to a gene. The CDR3 contains 14 residues. Per the germline V gene, CDR1 is SQVTM and CDR2 is ANQGSEA. DNA for the CDR3: TGCAGCGTTGAAGGAGCGGGGACCACAGATACGCAGTATTTT. Its translation: CSVEGAGTTDTQYF.

This rearrangement joins TRBV11-3 to TRBJ2-1; 8 bases agree with TRBD2. This CDR3 contains 15 residues. The V and J ends lost 1 base and 8 bases, in that order; junction bases with no gene match: 7. CDR1 is SGHNT, CDR2 YENEEA, per germline. The CDR3 DNA follows: TGTGCCAGCAGCTTAGGGGGAGCGGGAGCCCATGAGCAGTTCTTC. Encoded protein: CASSLGGAGAHEQFF.

The chain carries TRBV7-9 and TRBJ1-4, with a possible D match to TRBD1 (5 bases). Between the trimmed V and J ends, which lost 6 bases and 6 bases, there was a span of 14 bases. The V gene's germline CDR1 is SEHNR and CDR2 FQNEAQ (reference sequence). The CDR3 extends over 14 amino acids. CDR3 nucleotide sequence: TGTGCCAGCAGGACTGACAGCATTTATGAAAAACTGTTTTTT. Translated: CASRTDSIYEKLFF.

The chain has TRBV9 and TRBJ2-7; 7 bases agree with TRBD2. V was clipped by 3 bases and J by 5 bases; unmatched bases: 5. This CDR3 contains 13 residues. Germline CDR1 SGDLS, CDR2 YYNGEE. The CDR3 DNA follows: TGTGCCAGCAGCGGGACTAGTGCAAACGAGCAGTACTTC. It codes for CASSGTSANEQYF. Complete variable domain (other parts from reference TRBV9 and TRBJ2-7): DSGVTQTPKHLITATGQRVTLRCSPRSGDLSVYWYQQSLDQGLQFLIQYYNGEERAKGNILERFSAQQFPDLHSELNLSSLELGDSALYFCASSGTSANEQYFGPGTRLTVT.

This chain connects TRBV6-5 to TRBJ1-2; 8 nucleotides agree with TRBD1. Looked up from germline, CDR1 is MNHEY and CDR2 is SVGAGI. The CDR3 has 14 residues. V trimming: 2 bases; J trimming: 5 bases; junction bases outside the gene matches: 4. The CDR3 sequence: CASSYRQGKYGYTF. CDR3 in DNA: TGTGCCAGCAGTTACCGACAGGGGAAGTATGGCTACACCTTC.

CDR3 amino acids: CASSLGQHNSPLHF. CDR3 in DNA: TGTGCCAGCAGCTTAGGACAACATAATTCACCCCTCCACTTT. This rearrangement joins TRBV7-8 to TRBJ1-6; D is unresolved. Germline loops: CDR1 SGHVS, CDR2 FQNEAQ. The CDR3 has 14 residues. The V and J ends lost 1 base and 5 bases respectively, with 6 bases between them.

This sequence joins TRBV27 and TRBJ2-3, with 10 bases identical to TRBD2. The ends lost 2 bases at V and 4 bases at J; junction bases unmatched: 6. The CDR3 length is 16 residues. CDR1 and CDR2 from the germline V gene are MNHEY and SMNVEV (reference sequence). The CDR3: CASSLGLAGEADTQYF. The CDR3 coding sequence is TGTGCCAGCAGTTTAGGGCTAGCGGGAGAGGCAGATACGCAGTATTTT.

The CDR3 loop is CASTLGGLDDNEQFF. The CDR3 nucleotides read TGTGCCAGCACCCTCGGGGGACTAGATGACAATGAGCAGTTCTTC. The chain uses TRBV2 and TRBJ2-1; 8 nucleotides align to TRBD2. CDR1 and CDR2 from the germline V gene are SNHLY and FYNNEI. V was pared by 7 bases and J by 5 bases, with 10 bases of the junction left unmatched. The length of the CDR3 is 15 residues.

The rearrangement uses TRBV3-1 (or the pseudogene TRBV3-2) and TRBJ1-3; D gene uncertain. Germline V CDR1 and CDR2: LGHDT, YNNKEL (reference sequence). The CDR3 loop spans 14 amino acids. Trimming cost V 8 bases and J 2 bases, with 13 bases left between them. Here the CDR3 DNA reads TGTGCCAGCCGCGAGGGTTCGGCTGGAAACACCATATATTTT. The encoded protein is CASREGSAGNTIYF.

The V and J genes are TRBV30 and TRBJ1-5; D is unclear. Germline loops: CDR1 GTSNPN, CDR2 SVGIG (reference sequence). Trimming removed 2 bases at V and 6 bases at J, with 14 bases between. This CDR3 spans 14 amino acids. In DNA form, the CDR3 reads TGTGCCTGGAGTCTTGGGTGGGGAGCTCAGCCCCAGCATTTT. Its translation is CAWSLGWGAQPQHF. The entire variable domain, with the rest obtained from reference TRBV30 and TRBJ1-5, is as follows: SQTIHQWPATLVQPVGSPLSLECTVEGTSNPNLYWYRQAAGRGLQLLFYSVGIGQISSEVPQNLSASRPQDRQFILSSKKLLLSDSGFYLCAWSLGWGAQPQHFGDGTRLSIL.

This chain connects TRBV11-2 to TRBJ2-7; D not certain. V was shortened by 0 bases and J by 3 bases, with 9 bases between the two germline ends. Germline loops: CDR1 SGHAT, CDR2 FQNNGV. This CDR3 has 14 amino acids. This CDR3 is CASSLDPVLYEQYF. CDR3 bases: TGTGCCAGCAGCTTAGACCCGGTTCTCTACGAGCAGTACTTC.

The chain employs TRBV9 and TRBJ2-7, with 8 bases matching TRBD2. After removal of 4 bases from V and 2 bases from J, the junction contained 8 bases not matched to a gene. The length of the CDR3 is 15 residues. Germline-derived CDR1 and CDR2 are SGDLS and YYNGEE. CDR3 sequence (DNA): TGTGCCAGCAGCAAAGCCCGGGAGGGGGCCTACGAGCAGTACTTC. Protein: CASSKAREGAYEQYF.

This clone was picked up one time. The rearrangement uses TRBV9 and TRBJ1-1; a possible D gene is TRBD1 (5 bases). This CDR3 is 13 amino acids long. V was clipped by 2 bases and J by 5 bases, with 10 bases between them. CDR1 SGDLS and CDR2 YYNGEE come from the germline V gene. The CDR3, as DNA: TGTGCCAGCAGCGTGGGAGGGGAGACTGAAGCTTTCTTT. This sequence encodes CASSVGGETEAFF.

The chain is built from TRBV5-4 and TRBJ2-7; TRBD1 matches 9 bases. Per germline, CDR1 SGHNT and CDR2 YYREEE (reference sequence). The CDR3 contains 14 residues. J gave up 3 bases and V 0 bases, and 1 base lay outside the gene matches. The CDR3 nucleotides read TGTGCCAGCAGCTTGGAGGGACAGGGCTACGAGCAGTACTTC. Translation gives CASSLEGQGYEQYF.

The chain employs TRBV5-1 and TRBJ1-1, with TRBD1 matching 11 bases. The CDR3 length is 13 residues. Germline V lookup: CDR1 SGHRS, CDR2 YFSETQ. Trimming took 4 bases from V and 8 from J; bases not matched to a gene: 4. CDR3 sequence reads: CASSVGQGAEAFF. CDR3 in DNA: TGCGCCAGCAGCGTCGGACAGGGGGCGGAAGCTTTCTTT.

The chain is built from TRBV5-6 and TRBJ1-5; 7 nucleotides agree with TRBD1. Germline V lookup: CDR1 SGHDT, CDR2 YYEEEE. With V trimmed by 3 bases and J by 1 base, 7 bases remained unmatched. CDR3 size: 16 residues. The CDR3 DNA is TGTGCCAGCAGCTGGAACAGGGGCACGAGCAATCAGCCCCAGCATTTT. Protein sequence: CASSWNRGTSNQPQHF.

This rearrangement joins TRBV25-1 to TRBJ1-3, with 9 positions matching TRBD1. Trimming at V came to 4 bases and at J to 2 bases, leaving 3 bases not matched to a gene. Per germline, CDR1 MGHDK and CDR2 SYGVNS. The CDR3 runs 15 residues. CDR3 residues: CASSARDRAGNTIYF. The CDR3 DNA is TGTGCCAGCAGTGCTCGGGACAGGGCTGGAAACACCATATATTTT.

This chain connects TRBV19 to TRBJ1-5; 9 positions agree with TRBD1. With V trimmed by 5 bases and J by 7 bases, 6 bases remained unmatched. The CDR3 covers 14 residues. Germline lookup yields CDR1 LNHDA and CDR2 SQIVND (reference sequence). CDR3 protein: CASSGDRVGQPQHF. In nucleotides, the CDR3 is TGTGCCAGTAGTGGGGACAGGGTAGGACAGCCCCAGCATTTT.

J is TRBJ1-2 and V is TRBV2; 9 bases align to TRBD1. Trimming cost V 4 bases and J 6 bases; bases outside gene matches: 9. The CDR3 is 15 amino acids. The germline V gene encodes CDR1 SNHLY and CDR2 FYNNEI. This chain's CDR3 is CASSVLGQGSDGYTF. The CDR3 DNA follows: TGTGCCAGCAGTGTATTGGGACAGGGCTCGGATGGCTACACCTTC.

This clone appeared many times. The same CDR3 also results from other DNA sequences found in this sample. CDR3 in DNA: TGTGCCAGCAGCTCGGGACAGGGTTCCTACGAGCAGTACTTC. Protein sequence: CASSSGQGSYEQYF. The chain has TRBV11-2 and TRBJ2-7, with 9 bases aligning to TRBD1. J was trimmed by 1 base and V by 4 bases; bases with no gene match: 2. Per germline, CDR1 SGHAT and CDR2 FQNNGV. The CDR3 is made up of 14 amino acids.

As concerns this clone: The sample contains more than one DNA sequence encoding this CDR3. The DNA for the CDR3 is TGCGCCAGCAGCTTGGGCGGTTGGGATTCACCCCTCCACTTT. Protein: CASSLGGWDSPLHF. The chain couples TRBV5-1 to TRBJ1-6; no clear D. The CDR3 is 14 amino acids. Germline CDR1 SGHRS, CDR2 YFSETQ. V was trimmed by 0 bases and J by 8 bases, leaving 9 bases between them.